Each of the 2 T cell receptor beta chains below was sequenced from the same sample in a study of blood T cell repertoires in COVID-19. Here immunoSEQ multiplex PCR was the method, and the copy in TCRdb shows in-frame clones only, minus some. The table records about 130,000 clones, 75% to 85% of them present only once. The sequencing input was peripheral blood. The receptors come from a man aged 35-49 years with active or convalescent COVID-19.

The chain uses TRBV7-2 and TRBJ1-5, with TRBD1 matching 7 bases. The CDR3 runs 16 residues. V lost 2 bases and J lost 0; bases outside the gene matches: 4. Germline CDR1 is SGHTA and CDR2 is FQGNSA. The CDR3 DNA reads TGTGCCAGCAGCTTAACGGGACAGCATAGCAATCAGCCCCAGCATTTT. Its protein product is CASSLTGQHSNQPQHF.

The rearrangement links TRBV11-2 to TRBJ2-3, with D possibly TRBD2 on 5 matching bases. The V end lost 5 bases, the J end lost 1 base, and 10 bases lay between the germline ends. CDR1 and CDR2 (germline): SGHAT, FQNNGV. This CDR3 region has 14 residues. The DNA for the CDR3 is TGTGCCAGCAGCCGCGGGTCTGGCACAGATACGCAGTATTTT. Amino acids: CASSRGSGTDTQYF.